This TCR beta chain stems from a study of cytomegalovirus exposure and HLA in healthy donors. The CDR3 is 16 residues long. Germline CDR1 and CDR2: LGHNA and YNFKEQ. The V gene lost 0 bases and the J gene lost 7 bases, with 19 bases spanning the gap. The table came from immunoSEQ multiplex PCR; TCRdb's copy has only in-frame clones and leaves some out. The sample carries approximately 150,000 clones, roughly 90% recorded once. This clonotype originated in a man younger than 30 in good health and CMV-seropositive. This chain uses TRBV4-2 with TRBJ2-7; weak D call: TRBD2 (5 bases). Sequencing was performed on PBMCs. CDR3 loop: CASSQDMERPRGEQYF. The CDR3 coding sequence is TGTGCCAGCAGCCAAGATATGGAGAGGCCCCGGGGAGAGCAGTACTTC.